Listed below are T cell receptor beta chains from one sample, sequenced in a study of T cell repertoires in cytomegalovirus infection. Each CDR3 protein gets one entry after TCRdb re-called the reads with MiXCR. The sample contains 200,000 to 300,000 distinct CDR3 sequences, around 6.6% of which appear only once. The sample taken for sequencing was PBMCs. Receptors originate from a human donor in good health (CMV status not recorded). Some clones in this sample may be carry-over from other donors' samples. The CDR3 runs from the conserved cysteine through the conserved F or W. Each record gives: clone size, V gene, J gene, D gene, CDR3 DNA, CDR3 protein. D genes are given only for firm matches. The listing skips clone size in some rows; elsewhere it reads once, few, many or a size class.

many	TRBV19	TRBJ2-4	NA	TGTGCCAGTAGCCTCGGCCCGGGAGCCAAAAACATTCAGTACTTC	CASSLGPGAKNIQYF
NA	TRBV6-2/TRBV6-3	TRBJ2-7	NA	TGTGCCAGCAAAAGGCAGCCCTTACCCGAGGACGAGCAGTACTTC	CASKRQPLPEDEQYF
many	TRBV25-1	TRBJ1-2	NA	TGTGCCAGCAGTGGGACAGTTACTCACTATGGCTACACCTTC	CASSGTVTHYGYTF
NA	TRBV2	TRBJ2-1	TRBD2	TGTGCCAGCAGTTTCAGCGGCGGGGGGTCGATCTTC	CASSFSGGGSIF
many	TRBV27	TRBJ2-1	NA	TGTGCCAGCCGAGGGGGCGTAGCGGGGCCGTACAATGAGCAGTTCTTC	CASRGGVAGPYNEQFF
many	TRBV7-3	TRBJ2-3	TRBD2	TGTGCCAGCAGCTTAAATAGCGGGGGTGCAGATACGCAGTATTTT	CASSLNSGGADTQYF
few	TRBV24-1	TRBJ1-4	TRBD1	TGTGCCACCGCGACAGGGACTAATGAAAAACTGTTTTTT	CATATGTNEKLFF
many	TRBV7-9	TRBJ2-5	NA	TGTGCCAGCCTCTTGAAGGGAGAGACCCAGTACTTC	CASLLKGETQYF
many	TRBV7-2	TRBJ2-7	NA	TGTGCCAGCAGCTCCCGAATGATCCCCCCCGTGCAGTACTTC	CASSSRMIPPVQYF
many	TRBV29-1	TRBJ1-1	NA	TGCAGCGTCGCCAGGGACGGCTCTTATCCCATGAACACTGAAGCTTTCTTT	CSVARDGSYPMNTEAFF
many	TRBV4-2	TRBJ1-6	NA	TGTGCCAGCAGCCAAGTTGCCGGGGCGAGGACACCCCTCCACTTT	CASSQVAGARTPLHF
many	TRBV7-2	TRBJ2-7	TRBD1	TGTGCCAGCAGCTTAGGGACAGGGGAGACCTACGAGCAGTACTTC	CASSLGTGETYEQYF
many	TRBV6-2/TRBV6-3	TRBJ2-5	NA	TGTGCCTTATGGGGCGGCGGGGCCCAAGAGACCCAGTACTTC	CALWGGGAQETQYF
many	TRBV20-1	TRBJ2-4	NA	TGCAGTGCTATAGCAGACGGGGCCAAAAACATTCAGTACTTC	CSAIADGAKNIQYF
many	TRBV7-6	TRBJ1-6	NA	TGTGCCAGCAGCTTGTACGAGGCTTCACCCCTCCACTTT	CASSLYEASPLHF
many	TRBV7-2	TRBJ2-5	NA	TGTGCCAGCAGCTACGTTTCGGACCGGATCCCTCAAGAGACCCAGTACTTC	CASSYVSDRIPQETQYF